One and the same sample provided the 5 T cell receptor beta chains below, sequenced in a study of early T cells in non-severe SARS-CoV-2 infection. TCRdb re-analysed the 5' RACE reads in MiXCR, keeping a single row per CDR3 protein. The sample holds roughly 71,000 distinct CDR3 sequences, less than 15% seen once. What was sequenced was whole blood. Receptor source: an adult who was a healthcare worker with PCR-confirmed SARS-CoV-2 infection or an uninfected control (not recorded which).

This clonotype came up many times. The rearrangement links TRBV2 to TRBJ2-7; perhaps TRBD2 as D (6 bases). V lost 7 bases and J 3 bases, leaving 16 bases between the germline ends. In germline, CDR1 is SNHLY, CDR2 FYNNEI. The CDR3 length is 14 residues. Here the CDR3 DNA reads TGTGCCAGCACATATGGACTATTCAACTACGAGCAGTACTTC. Its translation is CASTYGLFNYEQYF. Supplemented by reference TRBV2 and TRBJ2-7, the full variable domain reads EPEVTQTPSHQVTQMGQEVILRCVPISNHLYFYWYRQILGQKVEFLVSFYNNEISEKSEIFDDQFSVERPDGSNFTLKIRSTKLEDSAMYFCASTYGLFNYEQYFGPGTRLTVT.

V usage is TRBV30 and J usage is TRBJ1-4; D remains unclear. V shed 6 bases and J shed 0 bases, with 8 bases lying between them. The germline CDR1 and CDR2 sequences are GTSNPN and SVGIG (reference sequence). There are 13 residues in the CDR3. The CDR3 sequence is CACQTATNEKLFF. CDR3 sequence (DNA): TGTGCCTGTCAAACCGCAACTAATGAAAAACTGTTTTTT.

The chain couples TRBV6-5 to TRBJ2-5, with TRBD1 identical over 10 bases. This CDR3 is 15 amino acids long. With 0 bases clipped from V and 4 bases from J, the junction kept 2 bases outside the gene matches. Germline V gene sequence: CDR1 MNHEY, CDR2 SVGAGI. The CDR3 DNA follows: TGTGCCAGCAGTTACTCGGGACAGGGGAGAGAGACCCAGTACTTC. It is translated as CASSYSGQGRETQYF.

This clonotype was found many times. V gene TRBV6-5 combines with J gene TRBJ2-1; D possibly uses TRBD1 or TRBD2 (6 bases each). The V end was cut by 2 bases, the J end by 4 bases, with 12 bases between. CDR1 is MNHEY and CDR2 is SVGAGI in the germline V gene. The CDR3 is 15 amino acids. The CDR3 protein is CASSYGGGLYNEQFF. CDR3 in DNA: TGTGCCAGCAGTTACGGAGGGGGGCTTTACAATGAGCAGTTCTTC.

In the case of this clonotype: Just one base apart from a much larger clone, this may be a read error. The chain joins TRBV18 to TRBJ2-1; maybe TRBD2 (6 bases). This CDR3 has 14 residues. From germline, CDR1 is KGHSH and CDR2 LQKENI. The CDR3 spells CGSSPRDSDNEQFF. The DNA of the CDR3 is TGTGGCAGCTCACCACGGGACTCCGACAATGAGCAGTTCTTC.